Listed below are T cell receptor beta chains from one sample, sequenced in a study of shared clonotypes between healthy human individuals. Using immunoSEQ multiplex PCR, the repertoire was profiled, and TCRdb retains in-frame clones only, with some absent. The profile covers 800,000 to 1,200,000 clones, with approximately 78% appearing a single time and around 0.47% taken by the ten largest. Sequencing used memory CD4+ T cells from PBMCs. All receptors derive from a man younger than 30 in good health. Some clones in this sample may be carry-over from other donors' samples. CDR3s include the opening cysteine and the closing phenylalanine or tryptophan. Fields, in order: J gene, D gene, clone size, V gene, CDR3 DNA, CDR3 protein. The D gene is left open where the match is weak. The size of a clone is reported for some rows only, either as once, few or many, or as a class for expanded clones.

TRBJ1-5	TRBD1	.	TRBV2	TGTGCCAGCAGTTCGACAGGGCCTCAGCCCCAGCATTTT	CASSSTGPQPQHF
TRBJ1-4	.	.	TRBV6-5	TGTGCCAGCAGTTACCGTTTCGGGCAGGGTGGTGAAAAACTGTTTTTT	CASSYRFGQGGEKLFF
TRBJ1-3	.	.	TRBV30	TGTGCCTGGAGTACATTCGGAGGAAACACCATATATTTT	CAWSTFGGNTIYF
TRBJ1-6	.	.	TRBV23-1	TGCGCCAGCAAATTTTGGAATTCACCCCTCCACTTT	CASKFWNSPLHF
TRBJ1-1	.	once	TRBV7-9	TGTGCCAGCAGCTTAGCATCCGGGGGGTGGAACACTGAAGCTTTCTTT	CASSLASGGWNTEAFF
TRBJ2-6	TRBD1	.	TRBV18	TGTGCCAGCTCACCCGGACAGGGGAGAAACTCTGGGGCCAACGTCCTGACTTTC	CASSPGQGRNSGANVLTF
TRBJ1-3	.	.	TRBV7-2	TGTGCCAGCAGCTCGGAGGTATCTGGAAACACCATATATTTT	CASSSEVSGNTIYF
TRBJ2-3	.	.	TRBV5-1	TGCGCCAGCAGCCCCCCCATCCGCACAGATACGCAGTATTTT	CASSPPIRTDTQYF
TRBJ2-1	.	.	TRBV5-6	TGTGCCAGCAGCTCCGACCGGAGCGAGGGCGTTGGCAATGAGCAGTTCTTC	CASSSDRSEGVGNEQFF
TRBJ2-1	.	many	TRBV7-8	TGTGCCAGCAGCTTGGGGTTCAGGAATGAGCAGTTCTTC	CASSLGFRNEQFF
TRBJ2-7	.	.	TRBV20-1	TGCAGTGCTCCCCTACCCCGCGAGCAGTACTTC	CSAPLPREQYF
TRBJ2-1	TRBD2	.	TRBV7-2	TGTGCCAGCAGCTGGCCGGGGACTAGCGGGTACAATGAGCAGTTCTTC	CASSWPGTSGYNEQFF
TRBJ2-7	.	few	TRBV27	TGTGCCAGCAGTTTCACCATGTCCCCCGCGGCGTCCTACGAGCAGTACTTC	CASSFTMSPAASYEQYF
TRBJ1-1	.	.	TRBV5-1	TGCGCCAGCAGCTTGGGGCACGGGGGAGGAGGCACTGAAGCTTTCTTT	CASSLGHGGGGTEAFF
TRBJ1-5	TRBD1	once	TRBV27	TGTGCCAGCAGCCCTCAGGGGGCTAAGTATAAGGGAAGTCAGCCCCAGCATTTT	CASSPQGAKYKGSQPQHF
TRBJ2-3	TRBD1	.	TRBV6-6	TGTGCCAGCAGAAACAGGGGGCGGGTTACCACAGATACGCAGTATTTT	CASRNRGRVTTDTQYF
TRBJ1-5	TRBD1	.	TRBV23-1	TGCGCCAGCAGTCAATCACAGTACCCAGGGGGGGATAGCAATCAGCCCCAGCATTTT	CASSQSQYPGGDSNQPQHF
TRBJ2-7	.	.	TRBV28	TGTGCCAGCAGTTTAAATCGGGGAGTAATTTCCTACGAGCAGTACTTC	CASSLNRGVISYEQYF
TRBJ1-5	.	.	TRBV21-1	TGTGCCAGCAGCAGGTTCCCCTGGACAGCCAATAGCAATCAGCCCCAGCATTTT	CASSRFPWTANSNQPQHF
TRBJ2-1	TRBD2	once	TRBV4-2	TGTGCCAGCAGCCCTAGCGGGGGCCGCTCCTACAATGAGCAGTTCTTC	CASSPSGGRSYNEQFF
TRBJ2-3	.	many	TRBV29-1	TGCAGCGTTAGGGGCCAGGAAACTAGCACAGATACGCAGTATTTT	CSVRGQETSTDTQYF
TRBJ2-5	TRBD1	.	TRBV10-3	TGTGCCATCAGTGAGTCGGCCAGGGGGGAGACCCAGTACTTC	CAISESARGETQYF
TRBJ2-3	.	few	TRBV30	TGTGCCTGGGCTCGGGCCCGGGGGACCACAGATACGCAGTATTTT	CAWARARGTTDTQYF
TRBJ1-4	TRBD1	.	TRBV18	TGTGCCAGCTCCCCCCGACAGGGTAATGAAAAACTGTTTTTT	CASSPRQGNEKLFF
TRBJ2-5	.	.	TRBV5-6	TGTGCCAGCAGCTTGTTGCAGGGTGGAGAGACCCAGTACTTC	CASSLLQGGETQYF
TRBJ1-1	.	.	TRBV6-1	TGTGCCAGCAGTACCCTACTCGCGAGGGCTTTCTTT	CASSTLLARAFF
TRBJ2-5	.	.	TRBV15	TGTGCCACCAGCAGAGATGGCCCTACCCAGTACTTC	CATSRDGPTQYF
TRBJ2-7	.	.	TRBV5-1	TGCGCCAGCAGCTTGGTAGGTGCCCGACGGGGCTACGAGCAGTACTTC	CASSLVGARRGYEQYF
TRBJ1-2	TRBD1	.	TRBV25-1	TGTGCCAGCCGACAGGGGGCAAACTATGGCTACACCTTC	CASRQGANYGYTF
TRBJ2-2	TRBD1	.	TRBV27	TGTGCCAGCAGCCGAGGGACAGGGGGAGGGGAGCTGTTTTTT	CASSRGTGGGELFF
TRBJ1-2	TRBD1	.	TRBV30	TGTGCCTGGAGAGCTACAGGGGGATACGGCTACACCTTC	CAWRATGGYGYTF
TRBJ2-2	.	.	TRBV27	TGTGCCAGCAGACGCAAGCCCACAGGGGAGGCCGGGGAGCTGTTTTTT	CASRRKPTGEAGELFF
TRBJ1-4	TRBD1	.	TRBV9	TGTGCCAGCAGCGTAGCCGGGACAGGCGACCCCCTGTTTTTT	CASSVAGTGDPLFF
TRBJ2-1	TRBD2	.	TRBV19	TGTGCCAGTAGTATTGGGACTAGCGGGAGAGCCTATGAGCAGTTCTTC	CASSIGTSGRAYEQFF
TRBJ1-2	TRBD1	.	TRBV11-2	TGTGCCAGCAGCCCGGGACAGGCTTGGGGCTATGGCTACACCTTC	CASSPGQAWGYGYTF
TRBJ1-1	.	.	TRBV7-2	TGTGCCAGCAGCTTAGGGGGCGCGGGCACTGAAGCTTTCTTT	CASSLGGAGTEAFF
TRBJ1-3	TRBD1	.	TRBV9	TGTGCCAGCACCGGCGGGACAGGGGGCTTATTTGGAAACACCATATATTTT	CASTGGTGGLFGNTIYF
TRBJ1-4	.	once	TRBV18	TGTGCCAGCTCACCTCAAAGGGCTAATGAAAAACTGTTTTTT	CASSPQRANEKLFF
TRBJ2-7	.	.	TRBV4-3	TGCGCCAGCAGCCCCCTTCCCCCGGGCCCGCAGTACTTC	CASSPLPPGPQYF
TRBJ1-5	.	.	TRBV15	TGTGCCACCAGCAAAAGGGGGGGGCAGGGGTCCCAGCCCCAGCATTTT	CATSKRGGQGSQPQHF
TRBJ1-2	.	.	TRBV25-1	TGTGCCAGCAGTGACAGGGCGCACTATGGCTACACCTTC	CASSDRAHYGYTF
TRBJ2-7	.	once	TRBV28	TGTGCCAGCAGTTCCCCCACCTACGAGCAGTACTTC	CASSSPTYEQYF
TRBJ2-7	TRBD1	once	TRBV5-4	TGTGCCAGCAGCTTTGGTCAGGGGGCAAACTACGAGCAGTACTTC	CASSFGQGANYEQYF